This TCR beta chain was identified in a study of shared clonotypes between healthy human individuals. The study, taken as a whole, reports: Among the subsets, naive ones generally showed larger estimated richness than memory ones. Among non-shared clonotypes, generation probabilities were lower than among those shared by all four donors.

Several immunoSEQ 96-well plates shared each subset's DNA, each plate a replicate. Replicate PCRs run on sorted subsets employed about 220 ng DNA, some 33,000 T cell genomes. TCRdb's table, derived via immunoSEQ multiplex PCR, lists solely in-frame clones and lacks some. The repertoire includes about 1.5 million clones, roughly 97% of them detected once, and about 1.2% sits in the top ten. This clone was seen just once. The target antigen is unknown. There are 13 residues in the CDR3. Looked up from germline, CDR1 is SGHVS and CDR2 is FNYEAQ. V was pared by 2 bases and J by 6 bases, with 9 bases between.

Sequences were obtained from naive CD4+ T cells sorted from blood. Subset specified: CD45RA+ positively selected. The V gene is TRBV7-6, the J gene TRBJ2-3; D perhaps matches TRBD1 (6 bases). This clonotype originated in a man aged 25 to 40 in good health. The CDR3 DNA sequence: TGTGCCAGCAGCTTACAAGACAGGGATACGCAGTATTTT. As protein: CASSLQDRDTQYF.